Reported below is one T cell receptor (beta chain). Its antigen is unknown. The entry originates in a study of cytomegalovirus exposure and HLA in healthy donors. Broader study findings: It was only CMV serostatus that was available as immune exposure information. In an earlier analysis, productive rearrangement rates for most beta V segments clustered near 87% or 30%.

13 Jbeta primers and 60 Vbeta primers were used for the PCR. Assay used: immunoSEQ multiplex PCR; TCRdb lists only in-frame clones, some missing. There are approximately 140,000 clones in the sample; 82% occur only once, and roughly 2.5% lies in the top ten. Donors sampled were nominally healthy, though unrecorded immune exposures were likely. The sample was PBMCs. This TCR derives from a boy aged 2 to 10 in good health and CMV-seronegative.

CDR3 DNA sequence: TGTGCCAGTAGTGCGCAGCTAGTTGAGACCCAGTACTTC. Protein product: CASSAQLVETQYF. The chain recombines TRBV19 with TRBJ2-5; no firm D call. This CDR3 has 13 residues. Trimming took off 5 bases at V and 5 bases at J, with 12 bases between the two ends. Germline CDR1 and CDR2: LNHDA and SQIVND (reference sequence).